This T cell receptor (beta chain) was found in a study of PD-L1 blockade in urothelial cancer. Only in-frame clones appear in the TCRdb table, and some are missing; sequencing was by immunoSEQ multiplex PCR. The table includes 68,000 or so clones, roughly 81% detected once. Time point defined: pretreatment peripheral blood. This CDR3 comprises 13 residues. V was cut by 0 bases and J by 6 bases, with 7 bases left in between. CDR1 and CDR2 from the germline V gene are LNHNV and YYDKDF (reference sequence). This clonotype was sampled from a man between 65 and 80 years old with urothelial cancer. The genes are TRBV15 and TRBJ2-3, with a tentative D call TRBD1 (5 bases). The sample was PBMCs, taken around atezolizumab (anti-PD-L1) treatment. The CDR3 DNA sequence: TGTGCCACCAGCAGAGACAGGGCTGATACGCAGTATTTT. As protein: CATSRDRADTQYF.